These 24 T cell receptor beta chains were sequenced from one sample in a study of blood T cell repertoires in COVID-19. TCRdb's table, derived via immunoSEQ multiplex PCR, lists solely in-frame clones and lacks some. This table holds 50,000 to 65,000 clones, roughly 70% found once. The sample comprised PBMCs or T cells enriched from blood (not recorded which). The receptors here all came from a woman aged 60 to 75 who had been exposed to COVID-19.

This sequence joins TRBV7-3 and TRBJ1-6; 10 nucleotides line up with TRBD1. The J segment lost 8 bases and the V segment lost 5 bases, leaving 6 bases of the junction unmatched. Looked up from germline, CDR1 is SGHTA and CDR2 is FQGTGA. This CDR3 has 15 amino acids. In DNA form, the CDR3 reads TGTGCCAGCAGCGTGACAGGGGGCGTTGATTCACCCCTCCACTTT. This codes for CASSVTGGVDSPLHF.

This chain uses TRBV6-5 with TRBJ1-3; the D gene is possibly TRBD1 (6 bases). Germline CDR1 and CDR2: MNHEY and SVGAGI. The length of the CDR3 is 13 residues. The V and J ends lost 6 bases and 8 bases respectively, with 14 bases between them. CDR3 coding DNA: TGTGCCAGCAGCATGACAGGCGCACACACCATATATTTT. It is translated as CASSMTGAHTIYF.

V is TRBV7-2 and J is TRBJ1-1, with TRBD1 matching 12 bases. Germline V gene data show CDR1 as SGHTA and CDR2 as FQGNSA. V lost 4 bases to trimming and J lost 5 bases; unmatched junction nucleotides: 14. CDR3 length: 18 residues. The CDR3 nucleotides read TGTGCCAGCAGCTATACTGGGAGGGGACAGGGGGCGCGGACTGAAGCTTTCTTT. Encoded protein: CASSYTGRGQGARTEAFF. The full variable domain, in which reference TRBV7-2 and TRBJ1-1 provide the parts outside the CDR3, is GAGVSQSPSNKVTEKGKDVELRCDPISGHTALYWYRQSLGQGLEFLIYFQGNSAPDKSGLPSDRFSAERTGGSVSTLTIQRTQQEDSAVYLCASSYTGRGQGARTEAFFGQGTRLTVV.

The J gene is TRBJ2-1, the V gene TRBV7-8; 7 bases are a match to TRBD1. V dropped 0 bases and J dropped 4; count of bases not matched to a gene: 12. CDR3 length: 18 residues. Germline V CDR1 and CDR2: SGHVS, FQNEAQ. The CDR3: CASSLASLPGQIYNEQFF. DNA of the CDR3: TGTGCCAGCAGCTTAGCGAGTCTCCCGGGACAGATATACAATGAGCAGTTCTTC.

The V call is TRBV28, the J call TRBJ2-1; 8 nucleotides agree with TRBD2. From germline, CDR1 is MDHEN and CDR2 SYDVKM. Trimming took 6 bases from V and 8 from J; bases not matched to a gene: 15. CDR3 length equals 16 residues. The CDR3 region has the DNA TGTGCCAGCAGCCCGGGTGGAGCGGGGGAAATGTATGAGCAGTTCTTC. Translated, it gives CASSPGGAGEMYEQFF.

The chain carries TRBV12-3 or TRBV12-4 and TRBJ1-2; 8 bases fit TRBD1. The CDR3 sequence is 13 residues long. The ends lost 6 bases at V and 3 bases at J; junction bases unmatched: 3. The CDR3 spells CASRGQDYYGYTF. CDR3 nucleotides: TGTGCCAGCAGGGGACAGGACTACTATGGCTACACCTTC.

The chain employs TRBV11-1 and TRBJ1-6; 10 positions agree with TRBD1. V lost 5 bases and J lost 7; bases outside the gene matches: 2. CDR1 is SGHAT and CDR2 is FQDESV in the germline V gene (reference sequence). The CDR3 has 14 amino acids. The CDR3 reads CASSLGQGNSPLHF. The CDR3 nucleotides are TGTGCCAGCAGCCTGGGACAGGGGAATTCACCCCTCCACTTT. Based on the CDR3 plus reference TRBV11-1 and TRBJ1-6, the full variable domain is EAEVAQSPRYKITEKSQAVAFWCDPISGHATLYWYRQILGQGPELLVQFQDESVVDDSQLPKDRFSAERLKGVDSTLKIQPAELGDSAMYLCASSLGQGNSPLHFGNGTRLTVT.

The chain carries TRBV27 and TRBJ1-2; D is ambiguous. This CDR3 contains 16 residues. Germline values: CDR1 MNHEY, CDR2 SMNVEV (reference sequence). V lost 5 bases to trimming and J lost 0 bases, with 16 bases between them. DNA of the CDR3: TGTGCCAGCAGTAGAGGCGGGGTGTGGACTAACTATGGCTACACCTTC. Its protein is CASSRGGVWTNYGYTF.

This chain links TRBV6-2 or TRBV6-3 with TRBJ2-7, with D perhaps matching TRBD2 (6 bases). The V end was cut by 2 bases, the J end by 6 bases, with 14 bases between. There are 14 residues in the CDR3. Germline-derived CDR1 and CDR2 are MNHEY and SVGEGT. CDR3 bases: TGTGCCAGCAGTTACCGGGAGCGGAGGGCCGAGCAGTACTTC. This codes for CASSYRERRAEQYF.

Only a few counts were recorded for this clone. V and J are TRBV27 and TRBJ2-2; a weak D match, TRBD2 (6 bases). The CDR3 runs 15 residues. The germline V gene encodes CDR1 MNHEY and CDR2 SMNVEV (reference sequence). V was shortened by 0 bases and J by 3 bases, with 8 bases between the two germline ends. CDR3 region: CASSLSRGDTGELFF. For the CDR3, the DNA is TGTGCCAGCAGTTTATCCCGCGGGGACACCGGGGAGCTGTTTTTT.

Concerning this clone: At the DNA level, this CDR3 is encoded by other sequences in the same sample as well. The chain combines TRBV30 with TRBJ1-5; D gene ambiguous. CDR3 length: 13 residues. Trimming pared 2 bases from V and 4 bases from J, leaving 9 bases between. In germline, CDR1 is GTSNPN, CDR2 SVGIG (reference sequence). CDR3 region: CAWSSQVNQPQHF. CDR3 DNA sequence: TGTGCCTGGAGTTCCCAGGTGAATCAGCCCCAGCATTTT.

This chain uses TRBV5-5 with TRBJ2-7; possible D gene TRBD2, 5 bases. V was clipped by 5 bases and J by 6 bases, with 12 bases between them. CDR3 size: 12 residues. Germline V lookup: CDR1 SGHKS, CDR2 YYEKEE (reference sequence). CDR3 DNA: TGTGCCAGCAGTTTATGGACTGTCGAGCAGTACTTC. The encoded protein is CASSLWTVEQYF.

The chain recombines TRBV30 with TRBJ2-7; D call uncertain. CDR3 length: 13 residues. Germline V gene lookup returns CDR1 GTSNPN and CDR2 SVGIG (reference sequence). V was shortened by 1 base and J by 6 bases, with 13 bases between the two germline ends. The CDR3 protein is CAWSGAYIGEQYF. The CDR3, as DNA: TGTGCCTGGAGTGGGGCCTACATAGGCGAGCAGTACTTC.

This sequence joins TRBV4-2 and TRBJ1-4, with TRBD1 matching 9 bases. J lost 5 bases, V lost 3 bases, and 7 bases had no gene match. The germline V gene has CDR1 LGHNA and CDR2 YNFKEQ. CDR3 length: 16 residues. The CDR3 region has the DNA TGTGCCAGCAGCCAGAGGGTACAGGGGGCGAATGAAAAACTGTTTTTT. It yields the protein CASSQRVQGANEKLFF.

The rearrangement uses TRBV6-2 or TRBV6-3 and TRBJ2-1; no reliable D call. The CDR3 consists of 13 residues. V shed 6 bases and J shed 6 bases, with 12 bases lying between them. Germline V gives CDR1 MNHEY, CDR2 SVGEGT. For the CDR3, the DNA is TGTGCCAGCAGCGCCCCCGGTCGCAATGAGCAGTTCTTC. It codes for CASSAPGRNEQFF.

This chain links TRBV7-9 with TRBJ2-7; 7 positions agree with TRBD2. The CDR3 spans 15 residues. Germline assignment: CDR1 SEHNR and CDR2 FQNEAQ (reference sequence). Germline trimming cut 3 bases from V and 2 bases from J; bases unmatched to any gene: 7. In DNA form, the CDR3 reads TGTGCCAGCAGCTTTCAGGGCGGGAGCCCCTACGAGCAGTACTTC. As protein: CASSFQGGSPYEQYF.

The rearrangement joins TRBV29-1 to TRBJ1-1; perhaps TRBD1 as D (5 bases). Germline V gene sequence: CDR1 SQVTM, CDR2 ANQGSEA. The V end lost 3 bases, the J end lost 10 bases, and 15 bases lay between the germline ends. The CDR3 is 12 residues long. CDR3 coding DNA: TGCAGCGTTGATCTCCAGGGCCTGTCAGCTTTCTTT. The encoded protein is CSVDLQGLSAFF.

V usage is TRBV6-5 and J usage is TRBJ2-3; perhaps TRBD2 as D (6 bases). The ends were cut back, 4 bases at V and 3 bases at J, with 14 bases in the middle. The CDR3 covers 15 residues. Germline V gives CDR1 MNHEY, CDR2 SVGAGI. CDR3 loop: CASSLIRERTDTQYF. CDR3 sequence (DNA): TGTGCCAGCAGTTTGATCCGGGAGAGAACAGATACGCAGTATTTT.

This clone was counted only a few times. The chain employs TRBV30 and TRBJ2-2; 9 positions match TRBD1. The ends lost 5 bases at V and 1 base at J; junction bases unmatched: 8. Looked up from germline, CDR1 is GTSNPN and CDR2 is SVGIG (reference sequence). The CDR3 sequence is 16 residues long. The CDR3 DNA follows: TGTGCCTGGTCGAGGCCGGGACAGGGGAACACCGGGGAGCTGTTTTTT. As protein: CAWSRPGQGNTGELFF.

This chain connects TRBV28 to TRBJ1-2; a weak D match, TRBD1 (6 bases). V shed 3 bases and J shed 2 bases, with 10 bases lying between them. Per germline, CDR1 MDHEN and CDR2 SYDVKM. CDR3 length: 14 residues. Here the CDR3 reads CASSFQGLNYGYTF. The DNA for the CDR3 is TGTGCCAGCAGTTTTCAGGGGTTAAACTATGGCTACACCTTC.

The CDR3 region has the DNA TGTGCCAGCAGCTTAATGCTCGAACTGAGCTCCTACGAGCAGTACTTC. It encodes CASSLMLELSSYEQYF. The chain recombines TRBV7-9 with TRBJ2-7; D remains ambiguous. The ends were cut back, 2 bases at V and 0 bases at J, with 14 bases in the middle. Germline loops: CDR1 SEHNR, CDR2 FQNEAQ (reference sequence). This CDR3 has 16 residues.

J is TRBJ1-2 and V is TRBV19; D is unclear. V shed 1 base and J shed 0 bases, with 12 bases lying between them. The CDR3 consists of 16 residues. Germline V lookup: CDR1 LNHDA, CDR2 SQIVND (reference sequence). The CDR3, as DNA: TGTGCCAGTAGTATAGGCACACGAACAGCTAACTATGGCTACACCTTC. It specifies CASSIGTRTANYGYTF.

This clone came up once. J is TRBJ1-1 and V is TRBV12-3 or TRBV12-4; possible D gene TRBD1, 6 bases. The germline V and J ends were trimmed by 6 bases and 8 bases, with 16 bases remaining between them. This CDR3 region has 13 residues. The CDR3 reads CASSPVRQVEAFF. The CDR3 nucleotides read TGTGCCAGCAGCCCAGTTCGACAGGTAGAAGCTTTCTTT.

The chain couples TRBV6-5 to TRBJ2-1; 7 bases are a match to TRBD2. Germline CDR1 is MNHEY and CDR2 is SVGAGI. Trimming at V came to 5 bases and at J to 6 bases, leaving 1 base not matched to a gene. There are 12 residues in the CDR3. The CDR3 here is CASSRLANEQFF. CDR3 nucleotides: TGTGCCAGCAGTAGACTAGCCAATGAGCAGTTCTTC.